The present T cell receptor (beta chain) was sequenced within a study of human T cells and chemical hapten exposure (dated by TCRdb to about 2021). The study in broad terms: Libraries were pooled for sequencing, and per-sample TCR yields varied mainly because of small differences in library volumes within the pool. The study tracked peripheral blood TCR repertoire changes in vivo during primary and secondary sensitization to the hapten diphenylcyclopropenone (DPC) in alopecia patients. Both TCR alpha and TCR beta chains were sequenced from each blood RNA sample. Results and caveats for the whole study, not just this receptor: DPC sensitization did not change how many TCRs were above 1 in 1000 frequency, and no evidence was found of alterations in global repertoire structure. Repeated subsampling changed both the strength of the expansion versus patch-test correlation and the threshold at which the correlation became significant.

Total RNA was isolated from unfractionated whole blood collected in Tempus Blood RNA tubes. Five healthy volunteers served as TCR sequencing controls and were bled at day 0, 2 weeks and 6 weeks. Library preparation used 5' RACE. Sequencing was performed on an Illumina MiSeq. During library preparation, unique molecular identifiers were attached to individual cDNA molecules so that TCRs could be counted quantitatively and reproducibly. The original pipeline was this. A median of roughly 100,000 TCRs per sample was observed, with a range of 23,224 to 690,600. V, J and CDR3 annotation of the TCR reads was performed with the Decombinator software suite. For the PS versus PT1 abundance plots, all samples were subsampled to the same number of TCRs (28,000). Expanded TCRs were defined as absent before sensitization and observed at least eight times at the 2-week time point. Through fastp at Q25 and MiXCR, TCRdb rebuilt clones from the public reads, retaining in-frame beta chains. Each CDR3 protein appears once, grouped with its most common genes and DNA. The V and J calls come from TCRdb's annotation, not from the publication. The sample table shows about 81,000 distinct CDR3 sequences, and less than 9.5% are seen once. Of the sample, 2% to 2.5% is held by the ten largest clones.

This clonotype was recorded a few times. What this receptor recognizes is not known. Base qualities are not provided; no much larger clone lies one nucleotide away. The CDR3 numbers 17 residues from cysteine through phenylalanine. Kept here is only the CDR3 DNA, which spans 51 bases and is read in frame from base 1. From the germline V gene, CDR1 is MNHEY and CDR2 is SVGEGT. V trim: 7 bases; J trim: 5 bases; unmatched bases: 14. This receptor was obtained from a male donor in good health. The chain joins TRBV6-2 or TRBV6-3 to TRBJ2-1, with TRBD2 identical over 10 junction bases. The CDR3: CASTGRAGGPIHNEQFF. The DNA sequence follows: TGTGCCAGCACTGGGAGAGCGGGGGGGCCGATCCACAATGAGCAGTTCTTC.